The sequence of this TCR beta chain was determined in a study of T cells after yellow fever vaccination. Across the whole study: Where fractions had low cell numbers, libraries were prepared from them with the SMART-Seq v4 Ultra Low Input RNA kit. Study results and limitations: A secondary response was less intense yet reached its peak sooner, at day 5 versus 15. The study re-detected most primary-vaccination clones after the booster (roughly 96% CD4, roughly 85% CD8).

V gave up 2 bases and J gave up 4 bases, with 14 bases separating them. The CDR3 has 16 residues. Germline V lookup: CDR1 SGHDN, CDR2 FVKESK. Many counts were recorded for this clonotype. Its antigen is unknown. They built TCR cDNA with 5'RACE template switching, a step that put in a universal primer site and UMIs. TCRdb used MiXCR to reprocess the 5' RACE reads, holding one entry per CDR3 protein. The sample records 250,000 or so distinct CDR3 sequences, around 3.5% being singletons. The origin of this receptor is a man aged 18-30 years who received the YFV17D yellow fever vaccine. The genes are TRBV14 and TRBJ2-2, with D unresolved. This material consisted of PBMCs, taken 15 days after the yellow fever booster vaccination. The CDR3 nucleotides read TGTGCCAGCAGCCAAAAAGTTGTTGTCGTCACCGGGGAGCTGTTTTTT. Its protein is CASSQKVVVVTGELFF.